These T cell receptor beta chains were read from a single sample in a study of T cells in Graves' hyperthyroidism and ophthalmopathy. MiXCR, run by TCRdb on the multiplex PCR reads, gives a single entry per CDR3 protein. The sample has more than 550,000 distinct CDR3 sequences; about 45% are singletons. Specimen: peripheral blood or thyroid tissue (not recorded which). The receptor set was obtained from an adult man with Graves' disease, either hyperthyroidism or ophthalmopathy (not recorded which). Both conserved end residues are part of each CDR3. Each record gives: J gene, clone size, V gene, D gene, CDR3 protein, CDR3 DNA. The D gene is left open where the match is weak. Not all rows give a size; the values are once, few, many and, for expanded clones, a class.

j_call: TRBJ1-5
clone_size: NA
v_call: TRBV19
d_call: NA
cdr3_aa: CASSTRDSDSNQPQHF
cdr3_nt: TGTGCCAGTAGTACAAGAGACAGCGATAGCAATCAGCCCCAGCATTTT

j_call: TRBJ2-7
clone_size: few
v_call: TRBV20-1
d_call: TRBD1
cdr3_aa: CSASWQGAREQYF
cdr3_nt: TGCAGTGCTAGTTGGCAGGGGGCGCGTGAGCAGTACTTC

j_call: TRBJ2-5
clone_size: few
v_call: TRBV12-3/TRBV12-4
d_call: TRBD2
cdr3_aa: CASSLGGGRAQYF
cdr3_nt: TGTGCCAGCAGTTTAGGCGGCGGGAGGGCCCAGTACTTC

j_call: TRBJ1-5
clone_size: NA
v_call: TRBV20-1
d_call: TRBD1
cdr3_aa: CSASVGTGPQPQHF
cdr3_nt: TGCAGTGCTAGTGTGGGGACAGGGCCTCAGCCCCAGCATTTT

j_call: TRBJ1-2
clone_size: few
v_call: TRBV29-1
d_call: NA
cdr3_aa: CSVGENGYTF
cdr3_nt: TGCAGCGTCGGGGAAAATGGCTACACCTTC

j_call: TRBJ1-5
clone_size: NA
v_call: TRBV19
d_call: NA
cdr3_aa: CASKFGVGSNQPQHF
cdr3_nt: TGTGCCAGTAAATTCGGGGTGGGGAGCAATCAGCCCCAGCATTTT

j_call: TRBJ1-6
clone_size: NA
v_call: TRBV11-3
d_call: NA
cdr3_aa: CASSFGGLMAPLHF
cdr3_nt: TGTGCCAGCAGCTTTGGGGGGTTGATGGCACCCCTCCACTTT

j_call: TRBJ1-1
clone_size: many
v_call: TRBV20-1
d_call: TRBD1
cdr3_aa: CSATGGTEAFF
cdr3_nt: TGCAGTGCTACAGGGGGCACTGAAGCTTTCTTT

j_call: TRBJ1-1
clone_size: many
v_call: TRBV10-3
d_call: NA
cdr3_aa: CAISWVRDTEAFF
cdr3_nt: TGTGCCATCAGCTGGGTTCGAGACACTGAAGCTTTCTTT

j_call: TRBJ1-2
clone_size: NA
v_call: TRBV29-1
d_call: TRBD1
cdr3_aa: CSVWTGGANYGYTF
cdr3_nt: TGCAGCGTTTGGACAGGGGGAGCTAACTATGGCTACACCTTC

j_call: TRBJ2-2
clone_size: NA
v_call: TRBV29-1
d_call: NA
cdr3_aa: CSSERVGTGELFF
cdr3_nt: TGCAGCAGTGAAAGGGTGGGCACCGGGGAGCTGTTTTTT

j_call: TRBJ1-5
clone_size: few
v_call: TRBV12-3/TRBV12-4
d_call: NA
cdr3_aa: CASRDTSWNQPQHF
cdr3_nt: TGTGCCAGCCGTGACACCTCTTGGAATCAGCCCCAGCATTTT

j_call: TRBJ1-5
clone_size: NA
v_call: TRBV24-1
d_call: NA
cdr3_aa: CAASTGQNQPQHF
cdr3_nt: TGTGCCGCCTCGACGGGGCAAAATCAGCCCCAGCATTTT

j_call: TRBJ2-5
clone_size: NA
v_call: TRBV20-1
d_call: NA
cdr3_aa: CSGSTEARETQYF
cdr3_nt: TGCAGTGGGAGCACGGAGGCCAGGGAGACCCAGTACTTC

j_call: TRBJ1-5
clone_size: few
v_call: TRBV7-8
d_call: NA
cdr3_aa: CASSLSEDNPQHF
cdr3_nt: TGTGCCAGCAGCCTTAGCGAAGACAATCCCCAGCATTTT

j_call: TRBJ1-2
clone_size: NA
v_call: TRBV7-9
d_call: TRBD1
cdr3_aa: CASSSGTGGYYGYTF
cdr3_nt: TGTGCCAGCAGCTCCGGGACAGGCGGATACTATGGCTACACCTTC

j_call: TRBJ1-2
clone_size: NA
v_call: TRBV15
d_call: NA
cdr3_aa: CATSREQGDGNTF
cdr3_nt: TGTGCCACCAGCAGAGAGCAGGGTGACGGAAACACCTTC

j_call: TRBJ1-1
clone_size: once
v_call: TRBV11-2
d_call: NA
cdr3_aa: CASTPQTDTEASF
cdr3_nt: TGTGCCAGCACCCCCCAGACGGACACTGAAGCTTCCTTT

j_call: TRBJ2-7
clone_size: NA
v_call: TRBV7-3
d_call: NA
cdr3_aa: CASSLEVQGWSYF
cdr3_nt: TGTGCCAGCAGCTTAGAAGTACAGGGTTGGTCTTACTTC

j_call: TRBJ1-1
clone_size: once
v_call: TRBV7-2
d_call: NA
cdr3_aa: CASSPGIGREAFF
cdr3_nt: TGTGCCAGCAGCCCAGGTATCGGACGGGAAGCTTTCTTT

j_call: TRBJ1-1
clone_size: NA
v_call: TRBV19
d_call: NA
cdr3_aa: CASSRTATMNTEAFF
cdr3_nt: TGTGCCAGTAGCCGGACGGCAACCATGAACACTGAAGCTTTCTTT

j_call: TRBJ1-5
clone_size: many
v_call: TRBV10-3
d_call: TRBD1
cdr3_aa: CAIGGQGPQPQHF
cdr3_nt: TGTGCCATCGGGGGACAGGGTCCTCAGCCCCAGCATTTT

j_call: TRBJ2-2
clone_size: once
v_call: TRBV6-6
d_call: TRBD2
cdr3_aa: CASSIRLAGDTGELFF
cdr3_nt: TGTGCCAGCAGTATAAGACTAGCGGGGGACACCGGGGAGCTGTTTTTT

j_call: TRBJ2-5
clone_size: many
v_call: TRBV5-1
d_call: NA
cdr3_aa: CASSLGAVQETQYF
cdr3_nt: TGTGCCAGCAGCTTAGGCGCGGTGCAAGAGACCCAGTACTTC

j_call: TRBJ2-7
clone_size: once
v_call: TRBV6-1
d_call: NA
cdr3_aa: CASSEAWEYEQYF
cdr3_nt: TGTGCCAGCAGTGAAGCGTGGGAGTACGAGCAGTACTTC

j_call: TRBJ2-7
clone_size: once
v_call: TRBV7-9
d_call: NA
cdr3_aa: CASSTGVERDYEQYF
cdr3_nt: TGTGCCAGCAGCACCGGGGTAGAGAGAGATTACGAGCAGTACTTC

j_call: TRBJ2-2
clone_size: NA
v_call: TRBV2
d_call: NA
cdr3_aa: CASRLVGELFF
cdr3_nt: TGTGCCAGCAGACTCGTGGGGGAGCTGTTTTTT

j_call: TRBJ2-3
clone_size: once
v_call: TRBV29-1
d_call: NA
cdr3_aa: CSASPTDTDTQYF
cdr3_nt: TGCAGCGCCTCCCCCACAGACACAGATACGCAGTATTTT

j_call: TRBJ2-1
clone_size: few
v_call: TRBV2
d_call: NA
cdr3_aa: CASSEGGDNEQFF
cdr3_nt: TGTGCCAGCAGTGAAGGGGGGGACAATGAGCAGTTCTTC

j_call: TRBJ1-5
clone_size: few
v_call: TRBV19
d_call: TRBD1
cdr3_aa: CASSGEQGARNQPQHF
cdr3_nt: TGTGCCAGTAGTGGAGAACAGGGGGCAAGAAATCAGCCCCAGCATTTT

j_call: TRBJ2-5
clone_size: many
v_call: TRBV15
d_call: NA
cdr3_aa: CATSRDPELETQYF
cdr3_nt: TGTGCCACCAGCAGAGACCCCGAGTTGGAGACCCAGTACTTC

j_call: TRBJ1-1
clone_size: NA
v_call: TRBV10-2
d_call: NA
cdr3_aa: CASKGRGSTEAFF
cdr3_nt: TGCGCCAGCAAGGGGCGGGGCTCCACTGAAGCTTTCTTT

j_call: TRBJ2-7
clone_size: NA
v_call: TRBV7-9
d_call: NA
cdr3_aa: CASSQGAGSEQYF
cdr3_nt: TGTGCCAGCAGCCAAGGGGCAGGGAGCGAGCAGTACTTC

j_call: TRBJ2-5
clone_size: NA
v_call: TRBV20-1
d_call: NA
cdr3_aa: CSASNRETQYF
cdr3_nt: TGCAGTGCTAGCAACAGGGAGACCCAGTACTTC

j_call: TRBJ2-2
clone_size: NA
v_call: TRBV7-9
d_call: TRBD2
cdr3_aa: CASSLAPGRGTGEPFF
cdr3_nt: TGTGCCAGCAGCTTAGCCCCGGGGAGGGGAACCGGGGAGCCGTTTTTT

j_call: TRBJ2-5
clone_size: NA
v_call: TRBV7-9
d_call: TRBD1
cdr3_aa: CASSETGTGIETQYF
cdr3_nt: TGTGCCAGCAGCGAAACCGGGACAGGCATAGAGACCCAGTACTTC

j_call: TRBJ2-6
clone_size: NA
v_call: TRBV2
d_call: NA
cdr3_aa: CASSEWFGANVLTF
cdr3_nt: TGTGCCAGCAGTGAATGGTTCGGGGCCAACGTCCTGACTTTC

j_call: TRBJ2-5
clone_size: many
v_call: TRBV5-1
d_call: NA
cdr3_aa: CASSEGTQETQYF
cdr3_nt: TGTGCCAGCAGTGAAGGGACACAAGAGACCCAGTACTTC

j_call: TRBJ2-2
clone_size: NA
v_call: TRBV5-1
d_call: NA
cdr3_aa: CASSPVNTGELFF
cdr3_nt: TGCGCCAGCAGCCCTGTGAACACCGGGGAGCTGTTTTTT

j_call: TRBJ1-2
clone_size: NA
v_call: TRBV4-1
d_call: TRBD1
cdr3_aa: CASSQVGGTGAMATF
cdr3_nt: TGCGCCAGCAGCCAAGTGGGGGGGACAGGCGCGATGGCGACTTTC